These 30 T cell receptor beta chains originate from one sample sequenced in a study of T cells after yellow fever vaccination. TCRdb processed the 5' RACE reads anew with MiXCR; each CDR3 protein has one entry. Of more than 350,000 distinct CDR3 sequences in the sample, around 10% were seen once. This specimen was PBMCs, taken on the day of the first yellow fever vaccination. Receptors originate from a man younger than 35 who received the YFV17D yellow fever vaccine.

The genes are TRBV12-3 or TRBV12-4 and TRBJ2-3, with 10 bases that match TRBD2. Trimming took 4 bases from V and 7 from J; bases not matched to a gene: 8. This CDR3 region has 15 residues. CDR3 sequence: CASSSSGGAFHTQYF. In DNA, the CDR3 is TGTGCCAGCAGTTCCAGCGGGGGGGCGTTTCATACGCAGTATTTT.

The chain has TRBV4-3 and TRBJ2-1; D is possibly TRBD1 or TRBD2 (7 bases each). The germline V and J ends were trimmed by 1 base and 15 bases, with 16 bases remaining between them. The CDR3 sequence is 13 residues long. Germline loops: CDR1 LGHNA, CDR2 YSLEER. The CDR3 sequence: CASSQGEGASAFF. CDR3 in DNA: TGCGCCAGCAGCCAAGGGGAGGGGGCATCGGCGTTCTTC.

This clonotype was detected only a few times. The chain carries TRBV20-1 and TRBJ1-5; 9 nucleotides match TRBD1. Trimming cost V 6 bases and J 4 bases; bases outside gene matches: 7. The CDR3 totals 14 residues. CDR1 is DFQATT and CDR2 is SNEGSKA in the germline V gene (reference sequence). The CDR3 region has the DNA TGCAGTGCCCCCGAGACAGGGGGAAATCAGCCCCAGCATTTT. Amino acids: CSAPETGGNQPQHF.

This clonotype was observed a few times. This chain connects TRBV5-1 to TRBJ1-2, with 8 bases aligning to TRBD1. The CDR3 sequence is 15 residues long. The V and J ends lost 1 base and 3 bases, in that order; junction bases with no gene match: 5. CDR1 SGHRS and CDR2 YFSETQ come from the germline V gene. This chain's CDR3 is CASSLIVTGDYGYTF. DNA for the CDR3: TGCGCCAGCAGCTTGATAGTGACAGGGGACTATGGCTACACCTTC.

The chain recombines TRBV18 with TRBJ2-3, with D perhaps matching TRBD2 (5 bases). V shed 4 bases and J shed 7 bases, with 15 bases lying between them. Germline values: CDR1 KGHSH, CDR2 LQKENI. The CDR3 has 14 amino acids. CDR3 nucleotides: TGTGCCAGCTCACTTACGAACCGGGAAAATACGCAGTATTTT. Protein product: CASSLTNRENTQYF.

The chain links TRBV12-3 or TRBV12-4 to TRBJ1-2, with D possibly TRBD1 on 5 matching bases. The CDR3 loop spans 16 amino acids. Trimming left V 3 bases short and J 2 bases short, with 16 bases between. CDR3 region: CASSFETAPINYGYTF. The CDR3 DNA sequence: TGTGCCAGCAGTTTTGAGACAGCGCCGATCAACTATGGCTACACCTTC.

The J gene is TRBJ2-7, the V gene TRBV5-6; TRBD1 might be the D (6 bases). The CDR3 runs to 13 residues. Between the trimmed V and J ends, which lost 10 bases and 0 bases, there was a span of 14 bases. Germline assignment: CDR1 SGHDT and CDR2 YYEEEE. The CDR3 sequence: CAQTGISSYEQYF. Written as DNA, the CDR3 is TGTGCCCAAACAGGGATCAGCTCCTACGAGCAGTACTTC.

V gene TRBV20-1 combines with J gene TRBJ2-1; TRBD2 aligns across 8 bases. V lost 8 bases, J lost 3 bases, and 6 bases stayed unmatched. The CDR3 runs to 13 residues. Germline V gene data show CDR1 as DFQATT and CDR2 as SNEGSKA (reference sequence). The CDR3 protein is CSLSGGHYNEQFF. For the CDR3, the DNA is TGCAGTCTCAGCGGGGGACACTACAATGAGCAGTTCTTC.

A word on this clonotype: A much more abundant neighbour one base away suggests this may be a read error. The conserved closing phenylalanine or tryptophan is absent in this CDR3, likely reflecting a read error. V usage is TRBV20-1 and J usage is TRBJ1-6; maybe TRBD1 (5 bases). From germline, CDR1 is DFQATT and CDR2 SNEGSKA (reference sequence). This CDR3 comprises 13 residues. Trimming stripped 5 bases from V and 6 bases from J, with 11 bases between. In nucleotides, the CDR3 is TGCAGTGCTTTCAGACAGCCTAATTCACCCCTCCACCTT. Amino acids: CSAFRQPNSPLHL.

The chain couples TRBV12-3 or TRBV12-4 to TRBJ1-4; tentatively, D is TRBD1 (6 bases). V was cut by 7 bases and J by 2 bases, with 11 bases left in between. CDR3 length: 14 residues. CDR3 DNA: TGTGCCAGCAAACTACAGGGTACTAATGAAAAACTGTTTTTT. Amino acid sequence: CASKLQGTNEKLFF.

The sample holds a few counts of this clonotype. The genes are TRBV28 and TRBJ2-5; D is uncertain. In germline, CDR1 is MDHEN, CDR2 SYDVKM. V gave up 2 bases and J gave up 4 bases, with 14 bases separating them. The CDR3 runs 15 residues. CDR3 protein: CASSLDPAAIETQYF. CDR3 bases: TGTGCCAGCAGTTTAGACCCGGCGGCTATAGAGACCCAGTACTTC.

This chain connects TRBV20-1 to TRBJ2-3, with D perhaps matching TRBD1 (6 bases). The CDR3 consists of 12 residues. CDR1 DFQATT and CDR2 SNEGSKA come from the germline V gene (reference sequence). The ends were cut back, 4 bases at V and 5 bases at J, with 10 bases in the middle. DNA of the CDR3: TGCAGTGCTAATGGACAGTTAGATACGCAGTATTTT. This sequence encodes CSANGQLDTQYF.

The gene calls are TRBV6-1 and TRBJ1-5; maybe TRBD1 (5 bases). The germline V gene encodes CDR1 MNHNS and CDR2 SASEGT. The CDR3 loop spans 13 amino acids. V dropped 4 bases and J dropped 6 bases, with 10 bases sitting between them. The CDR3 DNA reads TGTGCCAGCAGTGTGGGACCAAGTCAGCCCCAGCATTTT. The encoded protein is CASSVGPSQPQHF.

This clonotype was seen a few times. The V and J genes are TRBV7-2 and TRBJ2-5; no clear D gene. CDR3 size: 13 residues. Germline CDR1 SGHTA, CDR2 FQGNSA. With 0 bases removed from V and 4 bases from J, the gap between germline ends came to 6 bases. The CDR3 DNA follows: TGTGCCAGCAGCTTAGCACTAAGAGAGACCCAGTACTTC. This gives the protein CASSLALRETQYF. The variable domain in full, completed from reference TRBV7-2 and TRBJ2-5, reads GAGVSQSPSNKVTEKGKDVELRCDPISGHTALYWYRQSLGQGLEFLIYFQGNSAPDKSGLPSDRFSAERTGGSVSTLTIQRTQQEDSAVYLCASSLALRETQYFGPGTRLLVL.

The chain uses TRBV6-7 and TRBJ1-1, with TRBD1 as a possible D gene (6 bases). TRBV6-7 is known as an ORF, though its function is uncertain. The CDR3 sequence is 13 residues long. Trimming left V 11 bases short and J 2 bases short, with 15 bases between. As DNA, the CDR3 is TGTGCCGGTGGGGGGCAGTTAAACACTGAAGCTTTCTTT. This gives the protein CAGGGQLNTEAFF.

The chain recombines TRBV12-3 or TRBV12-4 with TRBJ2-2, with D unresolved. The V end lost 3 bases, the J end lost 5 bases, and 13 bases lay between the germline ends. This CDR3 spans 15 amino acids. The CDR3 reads CASSLGRVVTGELFF. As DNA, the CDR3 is TGTGCCAGCAGTTTGGGTAGGGTAGTAACCGGGGAGCTGTTTTTT.

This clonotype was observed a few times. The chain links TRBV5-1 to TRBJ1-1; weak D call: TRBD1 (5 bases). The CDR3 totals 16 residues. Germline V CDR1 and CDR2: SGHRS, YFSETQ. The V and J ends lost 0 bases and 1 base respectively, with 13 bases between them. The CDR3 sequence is CASSLGFRGSNTEAFF. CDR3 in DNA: TGCGCCAGCAGCTTGGGTTTTAGGGGATCGAACACTGAAGCTTTCTTT. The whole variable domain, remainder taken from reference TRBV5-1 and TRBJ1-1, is KAGVTQTPRYLIKTRGQQVTLSCSPISGHRSVSWYQQTPGQGLQFLFEYFSETQRNKGNFPGRFSGRQFSNSRSEMNVSTLELGDSALYLCASSLGFRGSNTEAFFGQGTRLTVV.

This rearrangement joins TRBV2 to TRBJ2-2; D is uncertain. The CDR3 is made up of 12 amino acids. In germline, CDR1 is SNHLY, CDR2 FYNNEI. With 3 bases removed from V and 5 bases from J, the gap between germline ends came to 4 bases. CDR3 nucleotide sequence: TGTGCCAGCAGTGACTTGACCGGGGAGCTGTTTTTT. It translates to CASSDLTGELFF.

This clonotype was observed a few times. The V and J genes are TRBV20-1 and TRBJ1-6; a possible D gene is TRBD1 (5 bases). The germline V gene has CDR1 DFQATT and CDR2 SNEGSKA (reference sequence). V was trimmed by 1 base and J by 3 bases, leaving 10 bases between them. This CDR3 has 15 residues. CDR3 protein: CSARGGPSYNSPLHF. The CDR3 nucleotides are TGCAGTGCTAGAGGGGGACCCAGCTATAATTCACCCCTCCACTTT.

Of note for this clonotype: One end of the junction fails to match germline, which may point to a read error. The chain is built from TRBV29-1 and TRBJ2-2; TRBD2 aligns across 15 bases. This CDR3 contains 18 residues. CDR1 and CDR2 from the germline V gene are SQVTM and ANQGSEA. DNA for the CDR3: TGCAGCGTCGAAGGGGGACTAGCGGGGGGTGAGAACACCGGGGAGCTGTTTTTT. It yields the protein CSVEGGLAGGENTGELFF.

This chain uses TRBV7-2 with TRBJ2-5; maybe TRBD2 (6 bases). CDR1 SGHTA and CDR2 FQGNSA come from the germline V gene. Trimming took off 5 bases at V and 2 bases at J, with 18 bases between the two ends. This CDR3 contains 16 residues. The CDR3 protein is CASSRGAVADQETQYF. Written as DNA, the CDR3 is TGTGCCAGCAGCCGAGGGGCGGTAGCGGATCAAGAGACCCAGTACTTC.

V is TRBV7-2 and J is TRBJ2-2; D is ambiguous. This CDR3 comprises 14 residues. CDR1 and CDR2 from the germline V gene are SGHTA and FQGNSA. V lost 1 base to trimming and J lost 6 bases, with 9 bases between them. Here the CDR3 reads CASSLVGFAGELFF. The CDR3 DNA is TGTGCCAGCAGCTTAGTGGGTTTCGCCGGGGAGCTGTTTTTT.

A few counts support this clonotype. CDR3 in amino acids: CASSARDNEKLFF. The DNA for the CDR3 is TGTGCCAGCAGCGCCCGGGATAATGAAAAACTGTTTTTT. The chain uses TRBV5-6 and TRBJ1-4; D is unresolved. V gave up 4 bases and J gave up 4 bases, with 8 bases separating them. Germline V lookup: CDR1 SGHDT, CDR2 YYEEEE. The CDR3 is 13 residues long.

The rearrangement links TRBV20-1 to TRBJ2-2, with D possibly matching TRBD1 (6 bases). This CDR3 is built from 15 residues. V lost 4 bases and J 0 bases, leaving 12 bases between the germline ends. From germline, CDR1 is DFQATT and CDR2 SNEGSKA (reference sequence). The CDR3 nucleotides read TGCAGTGCTACCCAGGGGCCAGCGAACACCGGGGAGCTGTTTTTT. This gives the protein CSATQGPANTGELFF.

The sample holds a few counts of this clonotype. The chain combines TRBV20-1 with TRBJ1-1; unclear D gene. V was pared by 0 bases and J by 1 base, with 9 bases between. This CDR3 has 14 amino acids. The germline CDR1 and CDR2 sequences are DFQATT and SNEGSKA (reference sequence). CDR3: CSARDRRTNTEAFF. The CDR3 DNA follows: TGCAGTGCTAGAGACAGGCGAACGAACACTGAAGCTTTCTTT.

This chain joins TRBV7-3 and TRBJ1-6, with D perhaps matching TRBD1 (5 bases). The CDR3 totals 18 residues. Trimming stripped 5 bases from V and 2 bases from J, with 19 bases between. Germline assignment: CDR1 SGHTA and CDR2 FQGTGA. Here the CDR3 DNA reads TGTGCCAGCAGCCAACCGGGGCAGTTGACCGCCTATAATTCACCCCTCCACTTT. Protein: CASSQPGQLTAYNSPLHF.

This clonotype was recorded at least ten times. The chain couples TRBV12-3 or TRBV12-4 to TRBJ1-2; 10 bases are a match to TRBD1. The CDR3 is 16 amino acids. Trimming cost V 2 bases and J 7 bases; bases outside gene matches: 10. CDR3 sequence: CASSLSVVGQGFGYTF. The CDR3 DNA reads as TGTGCCAGCAGTTTATCTGTCGTGGGACAGGGGTTTGGCTACACCTTC.

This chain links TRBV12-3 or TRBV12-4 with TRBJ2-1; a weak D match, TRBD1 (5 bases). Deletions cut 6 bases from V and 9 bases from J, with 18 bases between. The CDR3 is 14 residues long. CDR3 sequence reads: CASSMDTAIGEQFF. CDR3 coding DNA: TGTGCCAGCAGCATGGACACGGCGATTGGTGAGCAGTTCTTC.

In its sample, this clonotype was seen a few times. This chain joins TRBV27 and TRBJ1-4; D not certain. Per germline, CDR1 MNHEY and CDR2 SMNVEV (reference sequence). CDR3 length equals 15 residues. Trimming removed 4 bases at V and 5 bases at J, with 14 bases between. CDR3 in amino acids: CASSSLFRMNEKLFF. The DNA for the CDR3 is TGTGCCAGCAGTTCGCTCTTCCGGATGAATGAAAAACTGTTTTTT.

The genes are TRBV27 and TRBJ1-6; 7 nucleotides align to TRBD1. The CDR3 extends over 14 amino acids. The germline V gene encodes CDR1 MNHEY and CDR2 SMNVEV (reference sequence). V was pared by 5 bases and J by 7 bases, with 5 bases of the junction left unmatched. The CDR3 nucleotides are TGTGCCAGCAGTACAGGGGTACGGAATTCACCCCTCCACTTT. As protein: CASSTGVRNSPLHF.